A selection of T cell receptor beta chains follows, all from one sample in a study of cytomegalovirus exposure and HLA in healthy donors. Clones were sequenced by immunoSEQ multiplex PCR, and TCRdb holds only the in-frame ones, with some missing. The top ten hold 30% of the sample, which has more than 100,000 clones, around 74% seen once. Sequencing input: PBMCs. The receptors shown here come from a man aged 55 to 70 in good health and CMV-seropositive. The CDR3 runs from the conserved cysteine through the conserved F or W. A D gene is named only where the DNA matches it firmly. Clone size is not always given. Where it is, it says once, few, many or a class for expanded clones.

>-|15|TRBD1|TRBV9|TRBJ2-2
TGTGCCAGCAGCGCGGGACAGGTCAACACCGGGGAGCTGTTTTTT
CASSAGQVNTGELFF
>once|13|-|TRBV5-1|TRBJ2-3
TGCGCCAGCAGTTCCACGGAGACAGATACGCAGTATTTT
CASSSTETDTQYF
>-|15|-|TRBV18|TRBJ2-2
TGTGCCAGCTCACCACGTCAGGGAAACACCGGGGAGCTGTTTTTT
CASSPRQGNTGELFF
>-|14|-|TRBV5-6|TRBJ1-5
TGTGCCAGCAGCTTGGGGAGGGGAGGCCAGCCCCAGCATTTT
CASSLGRGGQPQHF
>-|16|TRBD1|TRBV6-1|TRBJ1-5
TGTGCCAGCAGTGTTACCGGGACAGGGCTCAATCAGCCCCAGCATTTT
CASSVTGTGLNQPQHF
>few|15|-|TRBV11-2|TRBJ1-1
TGTGCCAGCAGCTCAATGGGCCTCCGGAACACTGAAGCTTTCTTT
CASSSMGLRNTEAFF
>-|14|TRBD1|TRBV27|TRBJ2-7
TGTGCCAGCAGTTTTGGACAGGTTAACTACGAGCAGTACTTC
CASSFGQVNYEQYF
>-|14|TRBD1|TRBV10-3|TRBJ1-3
TGTGCCACGACCGGACAGGTCTCTGGAAACACCATATATTTT
CATTGQVSGNTIYF
>-|14|-|TRBV19|TRBJ1-5
TGTGCCAGTAGTTGGGGCGGGGAGGTGAAGCCCCAGCATTTT
CASSWGGEVKPQHF
>-|12|TRBD1|TRBV10-3|TRBJ1-5
TGTGCCATGAGACAGGGGGGACAGCCCCAGCATTTT
CAMRQGGQPQHF
>-|16|-|TRBV5-1|TRBJ2-3
TGCGCCAGCAGCTTTATTACAGGGAGAGTTACAGATACGCAGTATTTT
CASSFITGRVTDTQYF
>-|12|-|TRBV30|TRBJ1-5
TGTGCCTGGAGTACTTTATATCAGCCCCAGCATTTT
CAWSTLYQPQHF
>-|17|-|TRBV7-8|TRBJ1-5
TGTGCCAGCAGCTTAGCGTTTTCTTTAGGGGGATATCAGCCCCAGCATTTT
CASSLAFSLGGYQPQHF
>-|16|-|TRBV9|TRBJ2-1
TGTGCCAGCAGCACCCGACTACTTTCCGCCTACAATGAGCAGTTCTTC
CASSTRLLSAYNEQFF
>-|14|TRBD1|TRBV19|TRBJ1-1
TGTGCCAGTAGTGCGAGACAGGGGCGGACTGAAGCTTTCTTT
CASSARQGRTEAFF
>few|16|TRBD1|TRBV7-3|TRBJ2-2
TGTGCCAGCAGCTTATTAGGGACAGGAGACACCGGGGAGCTGTTTTTT
CASSLLGTGDTGELFF
>-|16|-|TRBV5-4|TRBJ2-5
TGTGCCAGCAGCCCCCTGTTGGGGGGGACAGGAGAGGCCCAGTACTTC
CASSPLLGGTGEAQYF
>-|14|-|TRBV5-1|TRBJ1-2
TGCGCCAGCAGCTTGGCCGTCTCCTTCCCCGGCTACACCTTC
CASSLAVSFPGYTF
>-|16|TRBD2|TRBV11-2|TRBJ2-7
TGTGCCAGCAGCCCACTCCGCACTAGCGGGGACTACGAGCAGTACTTC
CASSPLRTSGDYEQYF
>-|14|-|TRBV7-8|TRBJ2-3
TGTGCCAGCAGCTCGAGGCCCGGAGGAGATACGCAGTATTTT
CASSSRPGGDTQYF
>once|12|-|TRBV29-1|TRBJ2-4
TGCAGCGTTGCCGGGAACAAAAACATTCAGTACTTC
CSVAGNKNIQYF
>-|15|TRBD2|TRBV5-8|TRBJ2-3
TGTGCCAGCAGCCCCGAGCGGGAAGGCACAGATACGCAGTATTTT
CASSPEREGTDTQYF
>-|14|-|TRBV2|TRBJ2-3
TGTGCCAGCAGTGATAGGACAGTATCAGATACGCAGTATTTT
CASSDRTVSDTQYF
>-|14|-|TRBV9|TRBJ2-7
TGTGCCAGCAGCGCCACCCGGACTTCCTACGAGCAGTACTTC
CASSATRTSYEQYF
>-|12|-|TRBV28|TRBJ1-2
TGTGCCAGCAGTTTACGAGATTATGGCTACACCTTC
CASSLRDYGYTF
>-|15|-|TRBV11-1|TRBJ1-3
TGTGCCAGCAGCCATATGTCCCGGAGAGGAAACACCATATATTTT
CASSHMSRRGNTIYF
>-|13|-|TRBV25-1|TRBJ1-2
TGTGCCAGCAGTGAAGGCGGCAACTATGGCTACACCTTC
CASSEGGNYGYTF
>-|15|TRBD1|TRBV11-3|TRBJ2-7
TGTGCCAGCAGCCGCGGACAGGGCTCCTCCTACGAGCAGTACTTC
CASSRGQGSSYEQYF
>-|15|-|TRBV9|TRBJ1-1
TGTGCCAGCAGCCCCGAAGCAAGGGGGAGCACTGAAGCTTTCTTT
CASSPEARGSTEAFF
>-|14|-|TRBV5-6|TRBJ2-7
TGTGCCAGCAGCTGGAGATTTGGGGGCCACGAGCAGTACTTC
CASSWRFGGHEQYF
>once|11|-|TRBV19|TRBJ2-1
TGTGCCAGCCTGCGGTGGAATGAGCAGTTCTTC
CASLRWNEQFF
>-|15|TRBD1|TRBV2|TRBJ1-1
TGTGCCAGCAGTTCAACAGGGGGCCTGAACACTGAAGCTTTCTTT
CASSSTGGLNTEAFF
>few|16|TRBD2|TRBV7-9|TRBJ2-7
TGTGCCAGCAGCCGTACACTAGCGGGACACACCTACGAGCAGTACTTC
CASSRTLAGHTYEQYF
>-|12|-|TRBV6-5|TRBJ1-2
TGTGCCAGCAGTTTACGCACAGGGACAAGCACCTTC
CASSLRTGTSTF
>-|15|TRBD1|TRBV19|TRBJ1-4
TGTGCCAGTAGTACGGACAGGGAGGTTGGCGAAAAACTGTTTTTT
CASSTDREVGEKLFF
>-|16|-|TRBV18|TRBJ2-3
TGTGCCAGCTCACCAGAAGGCTTCGGGAACACAGATACGCAGTATTTT
CASSPEGFGNTDTQYF
>few|16|TRBD1|TRBV5-1|TRBJ2-2
TGCGCCAGCAGCTTGGGGGGACAGGGCTACACCGGGGAGCTGTTTTTT
CASSLGGQGYTGELFF
>few|14|-|TRBV10-1|TRBJ1-1
TGCGCCAGCAGTGACGGTTGGGCGGGCACTGAAGCTTTCTTT
CASSDGWAGTEAFF
>-|13|-|TRBV6-1|TRBJ1-1
TGTGCCAGCAGTGATCAGTTGAACACTGAAGCTTTCTTT
CASSDQLNTEAFF
>-|13|-|TRBV2|TRBJ2-3
TGTGCCAGCATTGGAGGTCGCACAGATACGCAGTATTTT
CASIGGRTDTQYF
>-|15|TRBD2|TRBV6-4|TRBJ2-3
TGTGCCAGCAGTTTTAGCGGGGGGCCTGGAGATACGCAGTATTTT
CASSFSGGPGDTQYF
>-|14|-|TRBV5-4|TRBJ2-5
TGTGCCAGCAGCCCGCAGGGGCCCCAAGAGACCCAGTACTTC
CASSPQGPQETQYF
>-|13|-|TRBV28|TRBJ1-5
TGTGCCGCTGGTTCCTATAGCAATCAGCCCCAGCATTTT
CAAGSYSNQPQHF
>-|15|TRBD1|TRBV2|TRBJ2-7
TGTGCCAGCAGTGAATTGGGACAGGGGTCCTACGAGCAGTACTTC
CASSELGQGSYEQYF
>few|13|-|TRBV9|TRBJ1-5
TGTGCCAGCAGCTCAGGATTCAATCAGCCCCAGCATTTT
CASSSGFNQPQHF
>-|16|TRBD2|TRBV5-1|TRBJ2-7
TGCGCCAGCAGCTTACGACTAGCGGGAACAACCTACGAGCAGTACTTC
CASSLRLAGTTYEQYF
>few|14|TRBD1|TRBV10-3|TRBJ1-1
TGTGCCATCAGTGAGAAAGACAGGGGGACTGAAGCTTTCTTT
CAISEKDRGTEAFF